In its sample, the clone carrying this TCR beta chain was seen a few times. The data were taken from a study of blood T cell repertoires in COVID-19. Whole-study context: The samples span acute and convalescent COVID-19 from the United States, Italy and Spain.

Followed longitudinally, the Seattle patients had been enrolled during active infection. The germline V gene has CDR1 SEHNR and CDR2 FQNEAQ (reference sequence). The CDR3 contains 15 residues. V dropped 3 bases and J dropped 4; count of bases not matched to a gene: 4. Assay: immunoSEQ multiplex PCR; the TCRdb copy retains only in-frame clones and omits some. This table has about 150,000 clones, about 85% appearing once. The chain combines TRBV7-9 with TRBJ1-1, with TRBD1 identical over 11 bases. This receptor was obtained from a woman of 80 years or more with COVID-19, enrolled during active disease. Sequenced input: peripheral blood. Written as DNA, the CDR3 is TGTGCCAGCAGCTTCGGGACAGGGGGGAGCACTGAAGCTTTCTTT. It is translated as CASSFGTGGSTEAFF. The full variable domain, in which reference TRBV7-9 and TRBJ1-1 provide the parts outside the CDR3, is DTGVSQNPRHKITKRGQNVTFRCDPISEHNRLYWYRQTLGQGPEFLTYFQNEAQLEKSRLLSDRFSAERPKGSFSTLEIQRTEQGDSAMYLCASSFGTGGSTEAFFGQGTRLTVV.